This paragraph reports one T cell receptor beta chain. Its antigen is undetermined. Next came a second PCR, run for about 6 to 12 cycles, which used a sample-barcoded 5' primer along with a J-beta primer mix. TCRdb fed the 5' RACE reads into MiXCR, producing one record per CDR3 protein. The sample carries around 850,000 distinct CDR3 sequences, 36% recorded once. The record originates from a study of blood T cells in healthy people across ages. Study-wide points: From one million sequenced T cells, diversity estimates were lower bounds. Older age coincided with a roughly linear decline in TCR beta diversity per million T cells. TCR beta diversity tracked closely with naive T cell percentage.

There are 14 residues in the CDR3. J was trimmed by 4 bases and V by 4 bases; bases with no gene match: 5. The germline CDR1 and CDR2 sequences are MNHEY and SVGAGI. Total RNA, at least 6 micrograms per sample, was extracted from PBMCs. The sample was blood. This chain links TRBV6-5 with TRBJ2-5; 8 bases agree with TRBD1. The receptor was derived from a man aged 18 to 30 in good health. DNA for the CDR3: TGTGCCAGCAGTTCCCCAGGGGGCGGAGAGACCCAGTACTTC. This encodes CASSSPGGGETQYF.